This T cell receptor beta chain came from a study of T cells in Graves' hyperthyroidism and ophthalmopathy. For the study at large: Peripheral blood was secured at the point of initial diagnosis, before any treatment.

Duration under 3 months, a NOSPECS grade of at least 4, and a Clinical Activity Score of at least 3 characterized the ophthalmopathy patients. Germline CDR1 is SNHLY and CDR2 is FYNNEI. The CDR3 length is 11 residues. The V and J ends lost 8 bases and 9 bases, in that order; junction bases with no gene match: 5. What was amplified from RNA transcripts were TCR beta CDR3 regions. The TCR CDR3 was amplified in a first-round RT-PCR using the HTBI primer set. From the multiplex PCR reads, TCRdb called clonotypes with MiXCR, one entry per CDR3 protein. Here the sample spans hundreds of thousands of distinct CDR3 sequences, approximately 14% being singletons.

The specimen sequenced was blood. This receptor was taken from a woman in her thirties or forties with Graves' ophthalmopathy. The gene calls are TRBV2 and TRBJ1-2, with TRBD1 matching 8 bases. The CDR3 spells CASRQGLSYTF. For the CDR3, the DNA is TGTGCCAGCCGACAGGGGCTGAGCTACACCTTC.